These 27 T cell receptor beta chains originate from one sample sequenced in a study of metastatic and nonmetastatic thyroid tumors. Using MiXCR, TCRdb re-called clones from the PCR reads. This repertoire shows tens of thousands of clones, 10% to 15% found once; its top ten account for 5.5% to 7.5%. Every patient underwent thyroid surgery untreated. The sequencing sample was made of blood. The receptors were gathered from a male donor with papillary thyroid cancer or a benign thyroid nodule (not recorded which). Some clones in this sample may be carry-over from other donors' samples.

This clone was observed once. The chain has TRBV7-3 and TRBJ2-2; 8 bases line up with TRBD1. The V segment lost 5 bases and the J segment 1 base; nucleotides outside the gene matches: 3. This CDR3 has 15 amino acids. Per germline, CDR1 SGHTA and CDR2 FQGTGA. The CDR3 loop reads CASSPDRGNTGELFF. CDR3 nucleotide sequence: TGTGCCAGCAGCCCAGACAGGGGGAACACCGGGGAGCTGTTTTTT.

The genes are TRBV20-1 and TRBJ2-7; D unclear. V shed 4 bases and J shed 3 bases, with 13 bases lying between them. The CDR3 spans 13 residues. Germline V gene data show CDR1 as DFQATT and CDR2 as SNEGSKA (reference sequence). The CDR3 region is CSAIRALSYEQYF. CDR3 in DNA: TGCAGTGCTATCCGGGCCTTAAGCTACGAGCAGTACTTC.

This clone was counted ten times or more. The gene calls are TRBV11-3 and TRBJ2-7, with D possibly TRBD2 on 6 matching bases. The germline V gene encodes CDR1 SGHNT and CDR2 YENEEA. CDR3 length equals 18 residues. Trimming shortened V by 5 bases and J by 4 bases, and 27 bases separated the two germline ends. The chain's CDR3 is CASSPPQGRRDPFYEQYF. Written as DNA, the CDR3 is TGTGCCAGCAGCCCCCCGCAGGGCCGGCGGGACCCATTTTACGAGCAGTACTTC.

By frequency in the sample, this clone is medium-sized (0.01 to 0.1%). This chain links TRBV25-1 with TRBJ2-7; 8 bases map to TRBD1. The CDR3 extends over 14 amino acids. Germline values: CDR1 MGHDK, CDR2 SYGVNS. Unmatched junction bases numbered 3, after V lost 4 bases and J lost 1 base. CDR3 DNA: TGTGCCAGCAGTGGCGGACAGGGATCCTACGAGCAGTACTTC. Its translation: CASSGGQGSYEQYF.

The J gene is TRBJ2-7, the V gene TRBV20-1; 12 bases are shared with TRBD2. Germline CDR1 reads DFQATT; CDR2 reads SNEGSKA (reference sequence). The CDR3 consists of 14 residues. Unmatched junction bases numbered 13, after V lost 6 bases and J lost 10 bases. CDR3 amino acids: CSATGLAGFHYQYF. The CDR3 DNA reads as TGCAGTGCAACGGGACTAGCGGGTTTCCACTATCAGTACTTC.

This clone is medium-sized. The chain couples TRBV28 to TRBJ2-7; tentatively, D is TRBD2 (7 bases). The CDR3 has 14 amino acids. V gave up 2 bases and J gave up 4 bases, with 12 bases separating them. Germline V gene lookup returns CDR1 MDHEN and CDR2 SYDVKM. CDR3 DNA: TGTGCCAGCAGTTTAAGGGGGGGGTGGTACGAGCAGTACTTC. It codes for CASSLRGGWYEQYF.

This clone has a count of ten or more. The gene calls are TRBV5-6 and TRBJ1-5; 10 bases agree with TRBD1. V shed 8 bases, J shed 5 bases, and the junction held 7 bases outside the gene matches. From germline, CDR1 is SGHDT and CDR2 YYEEEE. The CDR3 is made up of 14 amino acids. The CDR3 loop is CASERQGAYQPQHF. In DNA, the CDR3 is TGTGCCAGTGAAAGACAGGGGGCATATCAGCCCCAGCATTTT. Full variable domain (outside the CDR3, taken from reference TRBV5-6 and TRBJ1-5): DAGVTQSPTHLIKTRGQQVTLRCSPKSGHDTVSWYQQALGQGPQFIFQYYEEEERQRGNFPDRFSGHQFPNYSSELNVNALLLGDSALYLCASERQGAYQPQHFGDGTRLSIL.

In its sample, this clone was seen many times. This chain uses TRBV20-1 with TRBJ2-7; 8 bases are a match to TRBD2. This CDR3 comprises 16 residues. Losses at the gene ends were 4 bases for V and 3 bases for J; bases not matched to a gene: 14. In germline, CDR1 is DFQATT, CDR2 SNEGSKA (reference sequence). The CDR3 sequence is CSANRRVSGRSYEQYF. CDR3 sequence (DNA): TGCAGTGCTAACCGAAGAGTGAGCGGGAGAAGCTACGAGCAGTACTTC.

This clone showed up just a few times. The chain couples TRBV6-1 to TRBJ1-2, with unresolved D. CDR1 is MNHNS and CDR2 is SASEGT in the germline V gene. This CDR3 spans 13 amino acids. V was cut by 5 bases and J by 4 bases, with 11 bases left in between. The DNA of the CDR3 is TGTGCCAGCAGTCGCCCCGTGTTCTATGGCTACACCTTC. Its translation is CASSRPVFYGYTF.

V gene TRBV7-3 combines with J gene TRBJ1-2; TRBD1 matches 8 bases. From germline, CDR1 is SGHTA and CDR2 FQGTGA. The J segment lost 6 bases and the V segment lost 3 bases, leaving 12 bases of the junction unmatched. CDR3 size: 16 residues. The CDR3 nucleotides are TGTGCCAGCAGCTTGGGACAGGCCTCTGTGGCGGATGGCTACACCTTC. Translated, it gives CASSLGQASVADGYTF.

This clone turned up a few times. This sequence joins TRBV18 and TRBJ1-5; a weak D match, TRBD1 (5 bases). Germline V gene data show CDR1 as KGHSH and CDR2 as LQKENI. With 2 bases removed from V and 5 bases from J, the gap between germline ends came to 10 bases. The CDR3 totals 14 residues. The CDR3 DNA reads TGTGCCAGCTCACCAGGGACTAACGATCAGCCCCAGCATTTT. Translation gives CASSPGTNDQPQHF.

By sample share, this clone is medium-sized (0.01 to 0.1%). V is TRBV19 and J is TRBJ2-2; no clear D. The germline V gene has CDR1 LNHDA and CDR2 SQIVND (reference sequence). CDR3 length: 13 amino acids. V was shortened by 3 bases and J by 5 bases, with 7 bases between the two germline ends. The CDR3 region is CASSIGRTGELFF. In DNA, the CDR3 is TGTGCCAGTAGTATTGGTCGGACCGGGGAGCTGTTTTTT.

This clone was observed many times. This chain links TRBV7-9 with TRBJ2-7; 8 bases align to TRBD1. CDR1 SEHNR and CDR2 FQNEAQ come from the germline V gene (reference sequence). This CDR3 spans 15 amino acids. J was trimmed by 3 bases and V by 5 bases; bases with no gene match: 9. As DNA, the CDR3 is TGTGCCAGCAGCCATTGGACAGGGTCCGACTACGAGCAGTACTTC. This encodes CASSHWTGSDYEQYF.

This clone has a count of ten or more. The V call is TRBV27, the J call TRBJ2-3; possible D gene TRBD2, 5 bases. V gave up 3 bases and J gave up 3 bases, with 7 bases separating them. Germline CDR1 reads MNHEY; CDR2 reads SMNVEV (reference sequence). The CDR3 runs to 13 residues. Here the CDR3 reads CASSFRGTDTQYF. The CDR3 nucleotides read TGTGCCAGCAGTTTTAGAGGGACAGATACGCAGTATTTT.

The chain uses TRBV6-6 and TRBJ1-2, with 10 bases identical to TRBD1. Looked up from germline, CDR1 is MNHNY and CDR2 is SVGAGI (reference sequence). The CDR3 is made up of 16 amino acids. V was pared by 2 bases and J by 7 bases, with 10 bases of the junction left unmatched. CDR3 bases: TGTGCCAGCAGTTACATCCCAGGACAGGGGGAGGTTGGCTACACCTTC. It encodes CASSYIPGQGEVGYTF.

This clone came up a few times. At the DNA level, this CDR3 is encoded by other sequences in the same sample as well. The V and J genes are TRBV10-3 and TRBJ2-1; D not certain. CDR3 length: 13 amino acids. With 6 bases removed from V and 4 bases from J, the gap between germline ends came to 10 bases. The germline gives CDR1 ENHRY, CDR2 SYGVKD. CDR3: CAIRGTTYNEQFF. The CDR3 bases are TGTGCCATCAGGGGCACCACATACAATGAGCAGTTCTTC.

This clone was observed many times. The rearrangement joins TRBV5-1 to TRBJ1-1; tentative D call: TRBD1 (5 bases). There are 13 residues in the CDR3. Germline CDR1 is SGHRS and CDR2 is YFSETQ. The ends were cut back, 0 bases at V and 3 bases at J, with 6 bases in the middle. CDR3 DNA sequence: TGCGCCAGCAGCTTGGGGGGGGACACTGAAGCTTTCTTT. Encoded protein: CASSLGGDTEAFF.

This clone is medium-sized in the sample. The chain combines TRBV27 with TRBJ2-3; D may be TRBD2 (6 bases). This CDR3 is 15 amino acids long. V lost 4 bases and J 2 bases, leaving 13 bases between the germline ends. The germline CDR1 and CDR2 sequences are MNHEY and SMNVEV (reference sequence). Here the CDR3 reads CASSYGRGHTDTQYF. In DNA form, the CDR3 reads TGTGCCAGCAGTTACGGGCGGGGCCACACAGATACGCAGTATTTT.

This clone came up many times. This chain joins TRBV20-1 and TRBJ2-1; perhaps D is TRBD1 or TRBD2 (6 bases each). The CDR3 has 13 residues. CDR1 and CDR2 (germline): DFQATT, SNEGSKA (reference sequence). Trimming took off 1 base at V and 10 bases at J, with 14 bases between the two ends. CDR3 amino acids: CSARGELGGEQFF. CDR3 coding DNA: TGCAGTGCTAGAGGCGAACTCGGGGGCGAGCAGTTCTTC.

This clone is medium-sized (0.01 to 0.1%) by share. The V gene is TRBV28, the J gene TRBJ2-1, with D uncertain. This CDR3 has 13 amino acids. Trimming cost V 4 bases and J 7 bases, with 11 bases left between them. Germline V gives CDR1 MDHEN, CDR2 SYDVKM. CDR3 in DNA: TGTGCCAGCAGTTCTAAGAATCAGAATGAGCAGTTCTTC. As protein: CASSSKNQNEQFF.

The CDR3 coding sequence is TGTGCCAGCAGCCAAGATCGAGGAAGAACGCAGTATTTT. Translation gives CASSQDRGRTQYF. The chain links TRBV14 to TRBJ2-3; D not certain. The V gene lost 0 bases and the J gene lost 9 bases, with 10 bases spanning the gap. CDR1 and CDR2 from the germline V gene are SGHDN and FVKESK. CDR3 size: 13 residues.

This clone was seen more than once but under ten times. At one boundary the junction diverges from the germline segment, which might be a read error. This sequence joins TRBV15 and TRBJ1-2; D gene ambiguous. Germline CDR1 LNHNV, CDR2 YYDKDF (reference sequence). This CDR3 comprises 15 residues. This CDR3 is CATSGDKLFNYGYTF. The CDR3 bases are TGTGCCACCAGCGGAGACAAGCTGTTTAACTATGGCTACACCTTC.

This clone was detected many times. J is TRBJ2-4 and V is TRBV5-1; TRBD1 or TRBD2 may be the D gene (5 bases each). Trimming shortened V by 4 bases and J by 9 bases, and 20 bases separated the two germline ends. Germline CDR1 reads SGHRS; CDR2 reads YFSETQ. The CDR3 is made up of 15 amino acids. The CDR3 coding sequence is TGCGCCAGCAGCAACGAGGACTGGGGCGGTGGCATTCAGTACTTC. Translation gives CASSNEDWGGGIQYF.

This clone appeared many times. The CDR3 reads CASSTGQNMNTEAFF. CDR3 in DNA: TGTGCCAGCAGCACCGGACAGAACATGAACACTGAAGCTTTCTTT. The chain couples TRBV13 to TRBJ1-1; the D gene is possibly TRBD1 (6 bases). Trimming stripped 5 bases from V and 0 bases from J, with 13 bases between. Germline CDR1 and CDR2: PRHDT and FYEKMQ (reference sequence). CDR3 length: 15 residues.

This clone is labeled medium-sized. The V call is TRBV28, the J call TRBJ1-2, with D possibly TRBD1 on 5 matching bases. The V and J ends lost 5 bases and 4 bases respectively, with 17 bases between them. CDR1 is MDHEN and CDR2 is SYDVKM in the germline V gene. The CDR3 covers 15 residues. CDR3: CASSPRGLPGYGYTF. CDR3 nucleotides: TGTGCCAGCAGTCCGAGGGGACTTCCAGGCTATGGCTACACCTTC.

The CDR3 coding sequence is TGTGCCTGGACAGGGGGGAGGACCGGGGAGCTGTTTTTT. Its translation is CAWTGGRTGELFF. The chain combines TRBV30 with TRBJ2-2; perhaps TRBD1 as D (7 bases). The CDR3 has 13 residues. V was pared by 4 bases and J by 5 bases, with 11 bases between. From germline, CDR1 is GTSNPN and CDR2 SVGIG (reference sequence).

The table lists this clone with a few counts. The genes are TRBV6-1 and TRBJ2-2, with 9 nucleotides matching TRBD1. The germline gives CDR1 MNHNS, CDR2 SASEGT. The CDR3 consists of 16 residues. J lost 4 bases, V lost 5 bases, and 8 bases had no gene match. The CDR3 is CASSLGQGRTTGELFF. The CDR3 DNA sequence: TGTGCCAGCAGTCTTGGACAGGGGCGGACCACCGGGGAGCTGTTTTTT.